This paragraph covers one TCR beta chain sequence. These data come from a study of blood T cell repertoires in COVID-19. On the study more broadly: Acute and convalescent COVID-19 specimens originated in the United States, Italy and Spain.

CDR3 length: 14 amino acids. CDR1 and CDR2 from the germline V gene are KGHDR and SFDVKD. V lost 3 bases and J lost 6, with 13 bases in between. Some clones are missing from TCRdb's copy, which holds only in-frame ones; the method was immunoSEQ multiplex PCR. The repertoire holds about 200,000 clones, with about 85% as singletons. What was sequenced was peripheral blood. The rearrangement joins TRBV24-1 to TRBJ1-2; D not certain. The receptor comes from a man between 60 and 75 years old with COVID-19, enrolled during active disease. CDR3 bases: TGTGCCACCAGTGATGATCCTACGAGGGATGGCTACACCTTC. It codes for CATSDDPTRDGYTF.